The rows below give T cell receptor beta chains drawn from one sample of a study of T cell responses to AZD1222 COVID-19 vaccine. Profiled with immunoSEQ multiplex PCR; TCRdb holds only in-frame clones, not every one. Here the sample spans 110,000 to 150,000 clones, 80% to 90% being singletons. The material was peripheral blood, obtained on day 0 of AZD1222 vaccination. These receptors came from an adult in good health. Each CDR3 is given with its conserved first and last residue. The order of the fields is CDR3 protein, J gene, V gene.

CRAGEQYF,TRBJ2-7,TRBV20-1
CASGGGEAFF,TRBJ1-1,TRBV2
CASSLVGQGAGGYTF,TRBJ1-2,TRBV7-2
CASSLGEGSGELFF,TRBJ2-2,TRBV5-1
CASKEVGGNEQFF,TRBJ2-1,TRBV3-1/TRBV3-2
CASSLGRGSTEAFF,TRBJ1-1,TRBV11-3
CASSLMEGVYNEQFF,TRBJ2-1,TRBV7-2
CASSLDRVGYTF,TRBJ1-2,TRBV5-1
CASSERGFNQPQHF,TRBJ1-5,TRBV6-1
CASMGYNEQFF,TRBJ2-1,TRBV12-3/TRBV12-4
CASSVQRGGQETQYF,TRBJ2-5,TRBV9
CASSFIRRDTQYF,TRBJ2-3,TRBV7-2
CASSVGLAGGNEQYF,TRBJ2-7,TRBV9
CASSSQGGGGNTIYF,TRBJ1-3,TRBV7-2
CASSVQGERNTIYF,TRBJ1-3,TRBV2
CASSVEDRYGYTF,TRBJ1-2,TRBV9
CASSDGGLGRPYNEQFF,TRBJ2-1,TRBV6-4
CASSLGSSNYGYTF,TRBJ1-2,TRBV7-6
CASSQDIGAGETQYF,TRBJ2-5,TRBV4-2
CSVVQGDTGELFF,TRBJ2-2,TRBV29-1
CSFERGIEQFF,TRBJ2-1,TRBV20-1
CASSLKSYRGGNSPLHF,TRBJ1-6,TRBV27
CASSGVGVEKLFF,TRBJ1-4,TRBV2
CASSTLLLAATYEQYF,TRBJ2-7,TRBV19
CAWGGYVNTEAFF,TRBJ1-1,TRBV30
CASSTRLAGDHEQYF,TRBJ2-7,TRBV19
CASSLLQGAWQPQHF,TRBJ1-5,TRBV7-2
CASNSEQGSYEQYF,TRBJ2-7,TRBV6-5
CASSFNLDLLRGYNEQFF,TRBJ2-1,TRBV28
CASSPALGDRGPTNYGYTF,TRBJ1-2,TRBV18
CASSDAGTGGETEAFF,TRBJ1-1,TRBV6-1
CASSDTPLAGGADTQYF,TRBJ2-3,TRBV2
CASSTGVISGNTIYF,TRBJ1-3,TRBV9
CASSAGGDSTFETQYF,TRBJ2-5,TRBV7-2
CASSSGTSILNEQFF,TRBJ2-1,TRBV5-6
CARSLGGGNQPQHF,TRBJ1-5,TRBV5-1
CASLDREGNTIYF,TRBJ1-3,TRBV28
CASSLLAGATDTQYF,TRBJ2-3,TRBV4-1
CASSLGQGFGYGYTF,TRBJ1-2,TRBV5-1
CASSSDRPDQPQHF,TRBJ1-5,TRBV27
CASSPGQENYGYTF,TRBJ1-2,TRBV18
CASSPAGTSGANTGELFF,TRBJ2-2,TRBV18
CASRATGGSVRGYTF,TRBJ1-2,TRBV28
CATSETGYEQYF,TRBJ2-7,TRBV24-1
CASVCLLSYNEQFF,TRBJ2-1,TRBV14
CASSRQGNSGNTIYF,TRBJ1-3,TRBV11-2
CASSPTLGQGPMNTEAFF,TRBJ1-1,TRBV19
CASSPDSLTEAFF,TRBJ1-1,TRBV6-2/TRBV6-3
CASSLNKRRGGYEQYF,TRBJ2-7,TRBV5-6
CASSPLLFSTDTQYF,TRBJ2-3,TRBV9
CSAWAEEQYF,TRBJ2-7,TRBV20-1
CASSLYGDSTEAFF,TRBJ1-1,TRBV11-2
CASSFGPLTEAFF,TRBJ1-1,TRBV11-3
CASRYWTGHNYGYTF,TRBJ1-2,TRBV6-5
CASSANRDGYTF,TRBJ1-2,TRBV5-1
CASSQDRVTLLSGNTIYF,TRBJ1-3,TRBV7-8
CSVDGGSGANVLTF,TRBJ2-6,TRBV29-1
CASSQGETTGELFF,TRBJ2-2,TRBV4-2
CASSTWTGGPDTEAFF,TRBJ1-1,TRBV5-8
CASSDPWGYNEQFF,TRBJ2-1,TRBV6-1